This paragraph covers one T cell receptor (beta chain) sequence. The T cells that were sequenced for TCR beta were CD8+ and CD4+ cells from blood. The sample comes from a study of CD8 T cells in Susac syndrome. Across the whole study: Patients with Susac syndrome were therapy-naive, treated with corticosteroids, or treated with intravenous immunoglobulin alone when blood was collected.

In germline, CDR1 is SQVTM, CDR2 ANQGSEA. The CDR3 sequence is 12 residues long. V was trimmed by 7 bases and J by 2 bases, leaving 10 bases between them. Random hexamers served to reverse transcribe about 0.45 to 1 ug RNA. Coverage of TCR beta CDR3 amplification by immunoSEQ multiplex PCR extended to 54 Vbeta and 13 Jbeta. One entry per CDR3 protein results from TCRdb running MiXCR on the immunoSEQ multiplex PCR reads. This table holds 160,000 or so distinct CDR3 sequences, 90% to 95% found once. The chain joins TRBV29-1 to TRBJ2-3, with unresolved D. This TCR came from a human donor with Susac syndrome. Sequenced: CD4+ T cells from PBMCs. The CDR3 bases are TGCAGCGCCCTGACTGACACAGATACGCAGTATTTT. Translation: CSALTDTDTQYF.